The clone carrying this T cell receptor beta chain has only one observation. This specimen comes from a study of radiation and T cells in renal cell carcinoma. Assay: immunoSEQ multiplex PCR; the TCRdb copy retains only in-frame clones and omits some. Here the sample spans 100,000 to 150,000 clones, more than 75% being singletons. The sample's time point: blood 2 weeks post-SBRT. Treatment indicated: 15 Gy SBRT to primary tumor, nephrectomy 4 weeks later. The tumor was a clear cell renal cell carcinoma. The source material was blood, sampled from a patient whose treatment included radiotherapy and nephrectomy. The receptor's source is a woman in her 70s with renal cell carcinoma.

This chain's CDR3 is CASSLVSSLKGGYTF. The CDR3 nucleotides are TGTGCCAGCAGCTTGGTCAGCAGCCTGAAAGGAGGCTACACCTTC. The chain combines TRBV5-4 with TRBJ1-2, with D unclear. This CDR3 region has 15 residues. Trimming took 0 bases from V and 8 from J, leaving 17 bases between them. Germline lookup yields CDR1 SGHNT and CDR2 YYREEE (reference sequence).